Listed here are 23 T cell receptor beta chains from one sample, sequenced in a study of beta chain features in type 1 diabetes. cDNA synthesis used the whole RNA isolate, giving expressed TCRB sequences. Data came from immunoSEQ multiplex PCR; TCRdb stores just in-frame clones and leaves some out. The repertoire holds 350,000 to 450,000 clones, with roughly 15% as singletons. Sequencing was done on a sample of naive CD4+ T cells from blood. The receptors come from a woman under 30 in good health.

V gene TRBV2 combines with J gene TRBJ2-7; 8 bases fit TRBD1. The CDR3 spans 15 residues. After removal of 1 base from V and 4 bases from J, the junction contained 6 bases not matched to a gene. The germline V gene encodes CDR1 SNHLY and CDR2 FYNNEI. The chain's CDR3 is CASSEEGQVVYEQYF. In DNA, the CDR3 is TGTGCCAGCAGTGAAGAGGGACAGGTAGTGTACGAGCAGTACTTC. The whole variable domain, filled in from reference TRBV2 and TRBJ2-7, reads EPEVTQTPSHQVTQMGQEVILRCVPISNHLYFYWYRQILGQKVEFLVSFYNNEISEKSEIFDDQFSVERPDGSNFTLKIRSTKLEDSAMYFCASSEEGQVVYEQYFGPGTRLTVT.

This clone was seen a handful of times. The chain employs TRBV2 and TRBJ2-5, with D possibly being TRBD1 (5 bases). Germline CDR1 and CDR2: SNHLY and FYNNEI. The CDR3 runs 14 residues. The V gene lost 2 bases and the J gene lost 5 bases, with 12 bases spanning the gap. As DNA, the CDR3 is TGTGCCAGCAGTGAAAGGGGTGGATTGGAGACCCAGTACTTC. It codes for CASSERGGLETQYF.

The genes are TRBV7-2 and TRBJ1-1, with D possibly TRBD1 on 6 matching bases. The CDR3 is made up of 15 amino acids. V dropped 5 bases and J dropped 1 base, with 14 bases sitting between them. Germline assignment: CDR1 SGHTA and CDR2 FQGNSA. Here the CDR3 reads CASSPNSGQNTEAFF. The DNA for the CDR3 is TGTGCCAGCAGCCCGAACTCGGGACAGAACACTGAAGCTTTCTTT. The full variable domain, rest sourced from reference TRBV7-2 and TRBJ1-1, is GAGVSQSPSNKVTEKGKDVELRCDPISGHTALYWYRQSLGQGLEFLIYFQGNSAPDKSGLPSDRFSAERTGGSVSTLTIQRTQQEDSAVYLCASSPNSGQNTEAFFGQGTRLTVV.

The V gene is TRBV29-1, the J gene TRBJ1-5; D is unresolved. Trimming removed 4 bases at V and 4 bases at J, with 14 bases between. The CDR3 runs to 14 residues. The V gene's germline CDR1 is SQVTM and CDR2 ANQGSEA. The CDR3 sequence is CSVVLGERNQPQHF. CDR3 DNA sequence: TGCAGCGTTGTGTTGGGAGAGCGGAATCAGCCCCAGCATTTT.

This chain connects TRBV5-6 to TRBJ2-7; D is undetermined. Between the trimmed V and J ends, which lost 2 bases and 7 bases, there was a span of 13 bases. CDR1 and CDR2 (germline): SGHDT, YYEEEE. There are 13 residues in the CDR3. The CDR3 loop is CASSFRGSQEQYF. The CDR3 nucleotides are TGTGCCAGCAGCTTTCGAGGATCCCAGGAGCAGTACTTC. Drawing the rest from reference TRBV5-6 and TRBJ2-7, the complete variable domain is DAGVTQSPTHLIKTRGQQVTLRCSPKSGHDTVSWYQQALGQGPQFIFQYYEEEERQRGNFPDRFSGHQFPNYSSELNVNALLLGDSALYLCASSFRGSQEQYFGPGTRLTVT.

A few counts support this clone. This rearrangement joins TRBV4-2 to TRBJ1-2, with D uncertain. Germline loops: CDR1 LGHNA, CDR2 YNFKEQ. The V and J ends lost 3 bases and 2 bases respectively, with 4 bases between them. The CDR3 is made up of 12 amino acids. The CDR3 region has the DNA TGTGCCAGCAGCCACTCGAACTATGGCTACACCTTC. Residues: CASSHSNYGYTF.

This clone came up a few times. V usage is TRBV27 and J usage is TRBJ1-2; 9 nucleotides match TRBD1. The CDR3 has 13 amino acids. The germline V gene has CDR1 MNHEY and CDR2 SMNVEV (reference sequence). Germline trimming cut 4 bases from V and 7 bases from J; bases unmatched to any gene: 4. The CDR3 loop reads CASSWGQGGGYTF. CDR3 sequence (DNA): TGTGCCAGCAGTTGGGGACAGGGAGGTGGCTACACCTTC.

V usage is TRBV15 and J usage is TRBJ2-5, with 7 positions matching TRBD1. The CDR3 length is 14 residues. Unmatched junction bases numbered 4, after V lost 2 bases and J lost 4 bases. Per germline, CDR1 LNHNV and CDR2 YYDKDF (reference sequence). The CDR3 loop reads CATSRPTGVETQYF. DNA of the CDR3: TGTGCCACCAGCAGACCCACAGGGGTAGAGACCCAGTACTTC.

The gene calls are TRBV4-1 and TRBJ2-7; D is perhaps TRBD2 (5 bases). V lost 0 bases and J 6 bases, leaving 12 bases between the germline ends. Germline assignment: CDR1 MGHRA and CDR2 YSYEKL. This CDR3 region has 14 residues. This chain's CDR3 is CASSQDLQRAEQYF. CDR3 coding DNA: TGCGCCAGCAGCCAAGATCTGCAGAGGGCCGAGCAGTACTTC.

The rearrangement joins TRBV29-1 to TRBJ2-7; tentatively, D is TRBD1 (6 bases). Germline CDR1 and CDR2: SQVTM and ANQGSEA. The CDR3 has 13 residues. V was pared by 6 bases and J by 3 bases, with 15 bases between. CDR3 sequence: CSVLRQDNYEQYF. Here the CDR3 DNA reads TGCAGCGTCCTTCGACAGGACAACTACGAGCAGTACTTC.

The CDR3 here is CASGGSGRGYEQYF. The DNA for the CDR3 is TGTGCCAGCGGGGGCAGCGGGAGGGGGTACGAGCAGTACTTC. The chain has TRBV6-6 and TRBJ2-7; 10 bases agree with TRBD2. The trim removed 8 bases at V and 4 bases at J, leaving 8 bases unmatched. This CDR3 is built from 14 residues. Germline CDR1 is MNHNY and CDR2 is SVGAGI (reference sequence).

There are a few counts of this clone. CDR3 sequence reads: CASSLRLAGDGFF. DNA for the CDR3: TGTGCCAGCAGCTTAAGGCTAGCGGGAGATGGTTTCTTC. The chain employs TRBV7-3 and TRBJ2-1, with 10 bases fitting TRBD2. V was pared by 1 base and J by 16 bases, with 7 bases of the junction left unmatched. This CDR3 region has 13 residues. Germline V gene lookup returns CDR1 SGHTA and CDR2 FQGTGA. The whole variable domain, remainder taken from reference TRBV7-3 and TRBJ2-1, is GAGVSQTPSNKVTEKGKYVELRCDPISGHTALYWYRQSLGQGPEFLIYFQGTGAADDSGLPNDRFFAVRPEGSVSTLKIQRTERGDSAVYLCASSLRLAGDGFFGPGTRLTVL.

The V call is TRBV18, the J call TRBJ2-1, with a tentative D call TRBD1 (6 bases). The CDR3 has 14 amino acids. Germline V CDR1 and CDR2: KGHSH, LQKENI. V lost 4 bases and J lost 5, with 12 bases in between. CDR3 loop: CASSQGVTNNEQFF. DNA for the CDR3: TGTGCCAGCTCACAGGGGGTAACAAACAATGAGCAGTTCTTC.

The genes are TRBV7-2 and TRBJ1-2; the match to TRBD1 covers 9 bases. With 3 bases clipped from V and 3 bases from J, the junction kept 2 bases outside the gene matches. The CDR3 length is 14 residues. Germline V gene lookup returns CDR1 SGHTA and CDR2 FQGNSA. DNA of the CDR3: TGTGCCAGCAGCTTTGACAGGGGGGACTATGGCTACACCTTC. Its protein product is CASSFDRGDYGYTF.

This clone was observed a few times. The chain uses TRBV4-3 and TRBJ2-7; maybe TRBD1 (6 bases). Germline V lookup: CDR1 LGHNA, CDR2 YSLEER. V lost 5 bases and J lost 3, with 17 bases in between. This CDR3 is built from 15 residues. CDR3 sequence reads: CASSGNWDNLYEQYF. Written as DNA, the CDR3 is TGCGCCAGCAGCGGGAACTGGGACAACCTCTACGAGCAGTACTTC.

This clone was seen only a few times. This chain uses TRBV30 with TRBJ1-2, with D perhaps TRBD1 (5 bases). CDR3 length equals 13 residues. Germline CDR1 is GTSNPN and CDR2 is SVGIG (reference sequence). Trimming pared 0 bases from V and 2 bases from J, leaving 7 bases between. CDR3 sequence reads: CAWSVGENYGYTF. DNA of the CDR3: TGTGCCTGGAGTGTAGGGGAAAACTATGGCTACACCTTC.

Worth noting for this clone: Additional DNA sequences in this sample encode the identical CDR3. The chain recombines TRBV30 with TRBJ2-5; D possibly corresponds to TRBD2 (6 bases). V lost 2 bases, J lost 2 bases, and 9 bases lay in between. This CDR3 contains 13 residues. Germline values: CDR1 GTSNPN, CDR2 SVGIG (reference sequence). The CDR3 region has the DNA TGTGCCTGGAGTCGGGGGTTACAAGAGACCCAGTACTTC. Its protein is CAWSRGLQETQYF.

This sequence joins TRBV28 and TRBJ1-1; tentatively, D is TRBD1 (6 bases). Deletions cut 5 bases from V and 2 bases from J, with 15 bases between. This CDR3 region has 15 residues. Germline values: CDR1 MDHEN, CDR2 SYDVKM. The CDR3 region has the DNA TGTGCCAGCAGTCGGACAGCTCCCCCTAACACTGAAGCTTTCTTT. Its translation is CASSRTAPPNTEAFF.

The sample holds a few counts of this clone. The CDR3: CASSSTTGGNEQFF. The DNA for the CDR3 is TGTGCCAGCAGCTCCACGACAGGGGGCAATGAGCAGTTCTTC. This chain links TRBV5-4 with TRBJ2-1; 9 bases line up with TRBD1. The CDR3 spans 14 residues. V shed 3 bases, J shed 6 bases, and the junction held 4 bases outside the gene matches. Germline V gives CDR1 SGHNT, CDR2 YYREEE (reference sequence).

The chain carries TRBV5-1 and TRBJ2-3; 11 bases agree with TRBD2. CDR1 is SGHRS, CDR2 YFSETQ, per germline. The CDR3 is made up of 16 amino acids. V dropped 7 bases and J dropped 4; count of bases not matched to a gene: 11. The chain's CDR3 is CASGETTSGISDTQYF. Here the CDR3 DNA reads TGCGCCAGCGGGGAGACGACTAGCGGGATCTCAGATACGCAGTATTTT.

Concerning this clone: The same CDR3 also results from other DNA sequences found in this sample. The V and J genes are TRBV28 and TRBJ2-7; D remains ambiguous. Germline CDR1 MDHEN, CDR2 SYDVKM. This CDR3 is built from 11 residues. Trimming removed 4 bases at V and 4 bases at J, with 5 bases between. CDR3: CASSSQYEQYF. CDR3 DNA: TGTGCCAGCAGTTCTCAGTACGAGCAGTACTTC.

The chain is built from TRBV23-1 and TRBJ2-7; D might be TRBD1 (5 bases). TRBV23-1 is assigned to the ORF class and has an uncertain function. V gave up 0 bases and J gave up 1 base, with 10 bases separating them. The CDR3 consists of 15 residues. CDR3 sequence: CASSQSEDTSYEQYF. As DNA, the CDR3 is TGCGCCAGCAGTCAATCTGAGGACACTTCCTACGAGCAGTACTTC.

The rearrangement uses TRBV5-1 and TRBJ1-1, with a weak D call TRBD1 (6 bases). This CDR3 is 13 amino acids long. Per the germline V gene, CDR1 is SGHRS and CDR2 is YFSETQ. V was cut by 4 bases and J by 6 bases, with 13 bases left in between. CDR3 sequence (DNA): TGCGCCAGCAGCCTGGGACAATTCCCTGAAGCTTTCTTT. It is translated as CASSLGQFPEAFF.